The text below deals with one T cell receptor beta chain. The antigen is not known. Data came from immunoSEQ multiplex PCR; TCRdb stores just in-frame clones and leaves some out. The sample consists of roughly 3,900 clones, 80% to 90% of them appearing once. The sample comes from a study of Tregs in tolerant kidney transplant recipients. Study results and limitations: The most relevant donor-specific Treg TCRbeta repertoire apparently came from expansion with activated donor B cells.

Unstimulated regulatory T cells (CD4+CD25+CD127-), CD4+CD25- non-regulatory cells, CD4 and CD8 cells were FACS-sorted from thawed PBMCs. This CDR3 is 16 amino acids long. Germline CDR1 reads ENHRY; CDR2 reads SYGVKD. The trim removed 0 bases at V and 5 bases at J, leaving 5 bases unmatched. This specimen consisted of Tregs from blood, obtained before the transplant. This receptor was obtained from a human donor who received a combined kidney and bone marrow transplant. The chain combines TRBV10-3 with TRBJ2-4, with 9 bases lining up with TRBD2. Here the CDR3 reads CAISESWSGRQNIQYF. DNA for the CDR3: TGTGCCATCAGTGAGTCTTGGAGCGGGAGGCAAAACATTCAGTACTTC.